These T cell receptor beta chains were read from a single sample in a study of T cells in tumors after PD-1 blockade. Method: immunoSEQ multiplex PCR; TCRdb's copy keeps in-frame clones and lacks some. This table has under 50,000 clones, roughly 84% appearing once. The sequencing here drew on PBMCs, taken before anti-PD-1 therapy. Receptors originate from a human donor with advanced basal cell or squamous cell carcinoma (not recorded which). CDR3s include the opening cysteine and the closing phenylalanine or tryptophan. D genes are given only for firm matches. Size tells how often a clone was seen (once, few, many) or the class of an expanded clone, and some rows leave it out.

TRBJ1-6 . few TRBV6-6 TGTGCCAGCACTTCTACTCGGGGCGGATCCCCCCTCCACTTT CASTSTRGGSPLHF
TRBJ2-7 TRBD2 . TRBV9 TGTGCCAGCTCCACCTCCGGCGGGAGGGCCAATTACGAGCAGTACTTC CASSTSGGRANYEQYF
TRBJ1-4 . . TRBV27 TGTGCCAGCAGTGGTGGGGCTGGCGCAACTAATGAAAAACTGTTTTTT CASSGGAGATNEKLFF
TRBJ2-5 TRBD1 once TRBV4-1 TGCGCCAGCAGCCAACGGGACAGGGGAGGACAAGAGACCCAGTACTTC CASSQRDRGGQETQYF
TRBJ2-3 TRBD2 . TRBV27 TGTGCCAGCAGTCCTCAGGGCAGGGAGGGTACGCAGTATTTT CASSPQGREGTQYF
TRBJ2-7 TRBD1 . TRBV18 TGTGCCAGCTCTCCAATGGGACAGGGGAGCCTCTCCTACGAGCAGTACTTC CASSPMGQGSLSYEQYF
TRBJ1-1 . . TRBV5-4 TGTGCCAGCAGCGATCCTACCCTGGGGAACACTGAAGCTTTCTTT CASSDPTLGNTEAFF
TRBJ1-5 . few TRBV4-1 TGCGCCAGCAGCCGAGCCCAACAAGCGGAGGCGCCCCAGCATTTT CASSRAQQAEAPQHF
TRBJ2-1 . . TRBV6-2/TRBV6-3 TGTGCCAGCAGTTTAGAGAGGATCAATGAGCAGTTCTTC CASSLERINEQFF
TRBJ2-1 . few TRBV11-1 TGTGCCAGCAGCCCTCTCGGGAGCACCTACAATGAGCAGTTCTTC CASSPLGSTYNEQFF
TRBJ2-2 . . TRBV18 TGTGCCAGCTCACCACAGCTCCGGGAGCTGTTTTTT CASSPQLRELFF
TRBJ2-2 . once TRBV7-2 TGTGCCAGCAGCTTAGGGCTAGCGAGCACCGGGGAGCTGTTTTTT CASSLGLASTGELFF
TRBJ1-2 . . TRBV28 TGTGCCACTTGGGGGTATGGCTACACCTTC CATWGYGYTF
TRBJ1-1 . . TRBV29-1 TGCAGCGTTGGTAGTGAAACTGAAGCTTTCTTT CSVGSETEAFF
TRBJ1-3 . . TRBV14 TGTGCCAGCAGCCCGCGATTAGGGTCAGAGAACACCATATATTTT CASSPRLGSENTIYF
TRBJ1-2 . . TRBV5-5 TGTGCCAGCAGCTTGGGGGACTATGGCTACACCTTC CASSLGDYGYTF
TRBJ2-2 . . TRBV18 TGTGCCAGCTCACCACCGCATCCGGGGCAGCCCGGGGAGCTGTTTTTT CASSPPHPGQPGELFF
TRBJ2-2 . . TRBV2 TGTGCCAGCAGTGATTTGCCCGAGAGGGAGCTGTTTTTT CASSDLPERELFF
TRBJ1-2 . . TRBV9 TGTGCCAGCAGCGTAGGTGACAGAACGATCTATGGCTACACCTTC CASSVGDRTIYGYTF
TRBJ2-3 . . TRBV29-1 TGCAGCGTTGAAGAGCCCCGGGGGAACTTAGATACGCAGTATTTT CSVEEPRGNLDTQYF
TRBJ1-1 . . TRBV13 TGTGCCAGCAGCTCCGGGGGGTCGGACACTGAAGCTTTCTTT CASSSGGSDTEAFF
TRBJ2-7 . . TRBV11-3 TGTGCCAGCAGCCTCGGAGGGCCCGTAGATGAGCAGTACTTC CASSLGGPVDEQYF
TRBJ2-1 TRBD2 few TRBV10-3 TGTGCCATCACTGGGCGGGAGCGGGGGGATGAGCAGTTCTTC CAITGRERGDEQFF
TRBJ2-7 TRBD2 . TRBV10-1 TGCGCCAGCAGTCTAAACGGACTAGCGGACTCCTACGAGCAGTACTTC CASSLNGLADSYEQYF
TRBJ1-2 . . TRBV19 TGTGCCAGTCACGACGGCAACTATGGCTACACCTTC CASHDGNYGYTF
TRBJ1-2 TRBD1 . TRBV6-2/TRBV6-3 TGTGCCAGCAGTTACGACAGGGTAGTTGGTGGCTACACCTTC CASSYDRVVGGYTF
TRBJ1-1 . . TRBV3-1/TRBV3-2 TGTGCCAGCAGCTTCAGGGTTAACACTGAAGCTTTCTTT CASSFRVNTEAFF
TRBJ2-1 TRBD2 . TRBV5-1 TGCGCCAGCAGCGCGGGCGGGGGGGACCTTTCCTACAATGAGCAGTTCTTC CASSAGGGDLSYNEQFF
TRBJ1-2 . . TRBV28 TGTGCCAGCAGTCGTACCCCGGCCAGGAGTGGCTACACCTTC CASSRTPARSGYTF
TRBJ2-3 . . TRBV9 TGTGCCAGCAGCGATCTAGCGACTAGCACAGATACGCAGTATTTT CASSDLATSTDTQYF
TRBJ2-2 . . TRBV6-5 TGTGCCAGCAGTTACTCTGGGTACACCGGGGAGCTGTTTTTT CASSYSGYTGELFF
TRBJ2-1 TRBD2 . TRBV27 TGTGCCAGCAGTAAGACTAGCGGGGGGTACCTAAACAATGAGCAGTTCTTC CASSKTSGGYLNNEQFF
TRBJ2-3 . few TRBV7-9 TGTGCCAGCAGCGGGAAGATCACAGATACGCAGTATTTT CASSGKITDTQYF
TRBJ2-7 . . TRBV4-1 TGCGCCAGCAGCCAAATGGACCCCTACGAGCAGTACTTC CASSQMDPYEQYF
TRBJ1-2 . . TRBV27 TGTGCCAGCAGTTTATTCGGGCAGGGGTATGGCTACACCTTC CASSLFGQGYGYTF
TRBJ2-1 TRBD2 . TRBV4-2 TGTGCCAGCAGCGTCAACCCGGGGGGGTCGGCCGGTGAGCAGTTCTTC CASSVNPGGSAGEQFF
TRBJ2-1 TRBD1 . TRBV6-5 TGTGCCAGCCTGACAGGGATCTCCTACAATGAGCAGTTCTTC CASLTGISYNEQFF
TRBJ1-2 . . TRBV20-1 TGCAGTGATGGCGATGGCTACACCTTC CSDGDGYTF
TRBJ2-3 TRBD1 many TRBV29-1 TGCAGCGTTGAAGATCCCGACAGGGGATTTAGCCATAGCACAGATACGCAGTATTTT CSVEDPDRGFSHSTDTQYF
TRBJ2-1 . . TRBV6-1 TGTGCCAGCAGAGAAGGGGACTTCCAGTCCTACAATGAGCAGTTCTTC CASREGDFQSYNEQFF
TRBJ1-3 . . TRBV6-6 TGTGCCAGCAGCTCAATGGTATACTCTGGAAACACCATATATTTT CASSSMVYSGNTIYF
TRBJ2-2 TRBD1 . TRBV9 TGTGCCAGCAGCCCTCGGACAGGTGCGAACACCGGGGAGCTGTTTTTT CASSPRTGANTGELFF
TRBJ1-6 . . TRBV23-1 TGCGCCAGCAGTCGGGATTTTGATAATTCACCCCTCCACTTT CASSRDFDNSPLHF
TRBJ2-1 TRBD2 few TRBV7-9 TGTGCCAGCAGCTTTCCTAGCGGGGGGACAGATGAGCAGTTCTTC CASSFPSGGTDEQFF
TRBJ2-5 TRBD2 once TRBV6-2/TRBV6-3 TGTGCCAGCAGTCGGTGGACTAGCGGGGGGAGTGAGACCCAGTACTTC CASSRWTSGGSETQYF
TRBJ2-2 TRBD1 . TRBV5-1 TGCGCCAGCAGCCCCGGGACAGGCTCCAACGGGGAGCTGTTTTTT CASSPGTGSNGELFF